Following are 7 T cell receptor beta chains from one sample sequenced in a study of T cells after yellow fever vaccination. From the 5' RACE reads, TCRdb called clonotypes with MiXCR, one entry per CDR3 protein. The table includes around 73,000 distinct CDR3 sequences, about 7.7% detected once. This material consisted of CD8+ T cells sorted from PBMCs, taken on the day of the yellow fever booster vaccination. These receptors were taken from a young man who received the YFV17D yellow fever vaccine.

This clonotype was seen a few times. The chain recombines TRBV4-3 with TRBJ2-7; 8 nucleotides agree with TRBD2. CDR3 length: 17 residues. V was pared by 0 bases and J by 2 bases, with 9 bases of the junction left unmatched. Germline assignment: CDR1 LGHNA and CDR2 YSLEER. This CDR3 is CASSQETGGPPTYEQYF. CDR3 nucleotides: TGCGCCAGCAGCCAAGAAACGGGAGGGCCCCCCACCTACGAGCAGTACTTC.

The chain couples TRBV23-1 to TRBJ2-7, with 11 bases that match TRBD2. TRBV23-1 is flagged as an ORF with uncertain function. The V segment lost 6 bases and the J segment 3 bases; nucleotides outside the gene matches: 7. The CDR3 contains 15 residues. The CDR3 coding sequence is TGCGCCAGCAGACCGACTAGCGGGATCTACTACGAGCAGTACTTC. It specifies CASRPTSGIYYEQYF.

The chain employs TRBV20-1 and TRBJ1-6; 7 bases line up with TRBD1. The CDR3 contains 15 residues. Germline CDR1 reads DFQATT; CDR2 reads SNEGSKA (reference sequence). V trimming: 6 bases; J trimming: 10 bases; junction bases outside the gene matches: 15. The CDR3 reads CSALSTGEFNSPLHF. The CDR3 DNA is TGCAGTGCCCTCTCTACAGGGGAATTCAACTCACCCCTCCACTTT.

J is TRBJ2-7 and V is TRBV29-1; D uncertain. Germline values: CDR1 SQVTM, CDR2 ANQGSEA. This CDR3 has 14 residues. V was clipped by 3 bases and J by 2 bases, with 14 bases between them. The CDR3 loop is CSVDGSFYPYEQYF. The DNA of the CDR3 is TGCAGCGTTGATGGTTCCTTCTATCCCTACGAGCAGTACTTC.

This clonotype occurred a few times. This chain uses TRBV6-5 with TRBJ1-1; D is unclear. Germline assignment: CDR1 MNHEY and CDR2 SVGAGI. The ends were cut back, 8 bases at V and 6 bases at J, with 7 bases in the middle. The CDR3 runs 10 residues. CDR3 coding DNA: TGTGCCAGCCGGCGTCCTGAAGCTTTCTTT. Translating it yields CASRRPEAFF.

The sample holds a few counts of this clonotype. The CDR3 is CASSHERSTDTQYF. The CDR3 region has the DNA TGTGCCAGCAGCCACGAGCGGAGCACAGATACGCAGTATTTT. The chain couples TRBV7-9 to TRBJ2-3; D is possibly TRBD2 (5 bases). Trimming stripped 5 bases from V and 0 bases from J, with 9 bases between. CDR3 length: 14 amino acids. CDR1 is SEHNR and CDR2 is FQNEAQ in the germline V gene (reference sequence).

On this clonotype: Being one base from a much bigger clone, this may be a read error. The chain has TRBV7-9 and TRBJ2-1; possibly TRBD1 or TRBD2 for D (7 bases each). The germline V gene has CDR1 SEHNR and CDR2 FQNEAQ (reference sequence). The CDR3 has 11 amino acids. This CDR3 reads CASRAGGERFF. DNA of the CDR3: TGTGCCAGCAGAGCAGGGGGGGAGCGGTTCTTC.